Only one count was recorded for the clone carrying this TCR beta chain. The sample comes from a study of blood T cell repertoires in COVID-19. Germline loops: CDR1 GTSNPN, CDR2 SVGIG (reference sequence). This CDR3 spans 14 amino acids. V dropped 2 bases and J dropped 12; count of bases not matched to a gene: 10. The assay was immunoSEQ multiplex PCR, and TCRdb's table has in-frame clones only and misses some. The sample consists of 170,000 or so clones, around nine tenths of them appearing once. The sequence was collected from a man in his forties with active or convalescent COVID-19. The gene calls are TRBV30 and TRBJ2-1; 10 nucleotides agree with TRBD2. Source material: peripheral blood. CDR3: CAWSSASGGARQFF. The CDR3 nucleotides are TGTGCCTGGAGTTCGGCTAGCGGGGGTGCACGGCAGTTCTTC.